Listed below are T cell receptor beta chains from one sample, sequenced in a study of long-term antiretroviral therapy in people with HIV. Measured with immunoSEQ multiplex PCR; TCRdb has only the in-frame clones, and not every one. There are about 25,000 clones in the sample; roughly 85% occur only once, and approximately 11% lies in the top ten. Sequencing was performed on unsorted PBMCs, taken 1.2 years after starting antiretroviral therapy. The receptor set was obtained from a woman aged 40 to 49 with HIV. CDR3s include the opening cysteine and the closing phenylalanine or tryptophan. The D gene is left open where the match is weak. Size is omitted from some rows. Given values are once, few, many or a class for expanded clones.

v_gene	abundance	d_gene	j_gene	CDR3aa	CDR3nt
TRBV27	once	TRBD2	TRBJ2-3	CASSSRTRRSPDTQYF	TGTGCCAGCAGTTCGAGGACTAGAAGGTCCCCAGATACGCAGTATTTT
TRBV13	.	.	TRBJ2-7	CASSLGAGVNEQYF	TGTGCCAGCAGCTTAGGCGCAGGGGTGAACGAGCAGTACTTC
TRBV7-2	.	.	TRBJ1-5	CASSLVGGGGSDQPQHF	TGTGCCAGCAGCTTAGTTGGAGGGGGAGGATCCGATCAGCCCCAGCATTTT
TRBV27	.	TRBD1	TRBJ1-1	CASSLLAGGTEAFF	TGTGCCAGCAGTTTGTTGGCAGGGGGGACTGAAGCTTTCTTT
TRBV19	.	.	TRBJ1-1	CASSMSPTSGTEAFF	TGTGCCAGTAGTATGTCGCCTACAAGCGGCACTGAAGCTTTCTTT
TRBV5-4	.	TRBD2	TRBJ2-3	CASSLRLAGADTQYF	TGTGCCAGCAGCTTGAGACTAGCGGGCGCGGATACGCAGTATTTT
TRBV11-2	.	.	TRBJ1-1	CASSLEFRQTEAFF	TGTGCCAGCAGCTTAGAATTCCGGCAGACTGAAGCTTTCTTT
TRBV27	.	.	TRBJ2-5	CASSRQGQETQYF	TGTGCCAGCAGTAGGCAGGGCCAAGAGACCCAGTACTTC
TRBV5-6	.	.	TRBJ1-5	CASSLWGDRFNQPQHF	TGTGCCAGCAGCCTTTGGGGTGACAGGTTCAATCAGCCCCAGCATTTT
TRBV13	.	.	TRBJ2-5	CASSLGSRKETQYF	TGTGCCAGCAGCTTAGGTAGTAGAAAAGAGACCCAGTACTTC
TRBV19	.	.	TRBJ2-6	CASQRWGSGANVLTF	TGTGCCAGTCAACGTTGGGGCTCTGGGGCCAACGTCCTGACTTTC
TRBV5-4	.	.	TRBJ2-6	CASSARDRPHVLTF	TGTGCCAGCAGCGCCCGGGACCGCCCTCACGTCCTGACTTTC
TRBV29-1	.	.	TRBJ2-1	CSVDLGAYNEQFF	TGCAGCGTTGACCTGGGGGCCTACAATGAGCAGTTCTTC
TRBV4-1	.	TRBD1	TRBJ1-3	CASSLLQGQGNTIYF	TGCGCCAGCAGCCTATTACAGGGGCAAGGAAACACCATATATTTT
TRBV19	.	.	TRBJ1-2	CASTPQGNYGYTF	TGTGCCAGTACCCCACAGGGAAACTATGGCTACACCTTC
TRBV29-1	.	TRBD2	TRBJ2-1	CSVRGLAGWPSNEQFF	TGCAGCGTCCGTGGACTAGCGGGATGGCCTAGCAATGAGCAGTTCTTC
TRBV19	once	.	TRBJ1-1	CASSIEDSKAFF	TGTGCCAGTAGTATAGAGGACAGTAAAGCTTTCTTT
TRBV6-1	.	.	TRBJ2-7	CASSESWVNSYEQYF	TGTGCCAGCAGTGAAAGTTGGGTCAACTCCTACGAGCAGTACTTC
TRBV7-9	few	.	TRBJ2-7	CASSPSGAVDEQYF	TGTGCCAGCAGCCCGAGCGGAGCAGTCGACGAGCAGTACTTC
TRBV10-2	few	.	TRBJ2-7	CASSAGAGEQYF	TGCGCCAGCAGTGCGGGGGCGGGGGAGCAGTACTTC
TRBV7-6	.	.	TRBJ2-3	CASSFELDTQYF	TGTGCCAGCAGCTTTGAGTTAGATACGCAGTATTTT
TRBV7-6	.	.	TRBJ2-1	CASSAAPGHSSYNEQFF	TGTGCCAGCAGCGCTGCGCCGGGACACAGCTCCTACAATGAGCAGTTCTTC
TRBV27	.	.	TRBJ2-7	CASTGLFSYEQYF	TGTGCCAGCACAGGACTATTCTCCTACGAGCAGTACTTC
TRBV29-1	.	.	TRBJ2-1	CSVELYNEQFF	TGCAGCGTTGAACTTTACAATGAGCAGTTCTTC
TRBV6-5	.	.	TRBJ1-2	CASSYSYPPRDGYTF	TGTGCCAGCAGTTACTCGTACCCGCCTCGGGATGGCTACACCTTC
TRBV6-5	.	.	TRBJ1-2	CASSYQPGPNYGYTF	TGTGCCAGCAGTTACCAGCCGGGGCCTAACTATGGCTACACCTTC
TRBV30	.	.	TRBJ1-1	CAWSWIRMGNMNTEAFF	TGTGCCTGGAGTTGGATAAGAATGGGGAACATGAACACTGAAGCTTTCTTT
TRBV13	.	.	TRBJ2-2	CASSEGPPGSTGELFF	TGTGCCAGCAGCGAGGGCCCTCCCGGGAGCACCGGGGAGCTGTTTTTT
TRBV11-3	.	.	TRBJ1-2	CASSASGGIYGYTF	TGTGCCAGCAGCGCATCGGGAGGGATCTATGGCTACACCTTC
TRBV5-4	.	.	TRBJ2-5	CASSFMGETQYF	TGTGCCAGCAGCTTTATGGGAGAGACCCAGTACTTC
TRBV15	medium-sized	TRBD1	TRBJ2-1	CATRGGTGLNEQFF	TGTGCCACCAGAGGGGGGACAGGTCTCAATGAGCAGTTCTTC
TRBV6-1	few	.	TRBJ1-3	CASRPGRLSGNTIYF	TGTGCCAGCAGACCCGGACGCCTCTCTGGAAACACCATATATTTT
TRBV4-2	.	TRBD2	TRBJ2-3	CASSQERLAGAYTDTQYF	TGTGCCAGCAGCCAAGAAAGACTAGCGGGGGCCTACACAGATACGCAGTATTTT
TRBV19	few	TRBD1	TRBJ1-1	CASSIIRTGDTEAFF	TGTGCCAGTAGTATTATCCGGACAGGGGACACTGAAGCTTTCTTT
TRBV5-1	.	.	TRBJ1-3	CASSFDGNTIYF	TGCGCCAGCAGCTTCGATGGAAACACCATATATTTT
TRBV11-2	.	.	TRBJ2-5	CASSLEGETQYF	TGTGCCAGCAGCTTAGAAGGAGAGACCCAGTACTTC